Listed below are T cell receptor beta chains from one sample, sequenced in a study of T cell changes during pregnancy in multiple sclerosis. The protocol was immunoSEQ multiplex PCR, while the TCRdb copy is restricted to in-frame clones and leaves out a portion. The data contain about 36,000 clones, approximately 90% of them singletons. Sample: CD4+ T cells from peripheral blood mononuclear cells, taken in the first trimester of pregnancy. These receptors all come from a female donor with multiple sclerosis, enrolled in a pregnancy study. Both conserved end residues are part of each CDR3. D genes are given only for firm matches. Expanded clones are given a class, and other clones once, few, many or no size at all.

V	length	size	D	J	DNA	CDR3
TRBV5-6	15	-	TRBD1	TRBJ2-1	TGTGCCAGCAGCGTCTGGGGGACAGGTTACAATGAGCAGTTCTTC	CASSVWGTGYNEQFF
TRBV2	14	few	TRBD1	TRBJ1-5	TGTGCCAGCAGTTTGGACAGGGTGAATCAGCCCCAGCATTTT	CASSLDRVNQPQHF
TRBV19	15	-	-	TRBJ2-6	TGTGCCAGTAGTATCTCAGGGTCTGGGGCCAACGTCCTGACTTTC	CASSISGSGANVLTF
TRBV6-6	16	-	TRBD2	TRBJ2-7	TGTGCCAGCAGTTACACCTATAAGCGGGATCCCTACGAGCAGTACTTC	CASSYTYKRDPYEQYF
TRBV6-6	14	-	-	TRBJ1-6	TGTGCCAGCAGTTACTCGGGGGCGGGCTCACCCCTCCACTTT	CASSYSGAGSPLHF
TRBV7-2	16	-	-	TRBJ1-5	TGTGCCAGCAGCATCCTACAGGGTTTGGGCAATCAGCCCCAGCATTTT	CASSILQGLGNQPQHF
TRBV11-1	13	-	-	TRBJ2-4	TGTGCCAGCAGCCCACGGACAGAAAACATTCAGTACTTC	CASSPRTENIQYF
TRBV2	14	-	-	TRBJ1-5	TGTGCCAGCAGGGACAGTTATAGCAATCAGCCCCAGCATTTT	CASRDSYSNQPQHF
TRBV7-2	14	once	-	TRBJ2-7	TGTGCCAGCAGCTTAGATTCCAGTTCCTACGAGCAGTACTTC	CASSLDSSSYEQYF
TRBV27	13	-	-	TRBJ1-4	TGTGCCAGCAGTTGGAGGGGGGGTGAAAAACTGTTTTTT	CASSWRGGEKLFF
TRBV29-1	12	-	-	TRBJ1-4	TGCAGCGGCAGTCAGGGGAATGAAAAACTGTTTTTT	CSGSQGNEKLFF
TRBV6-5	15	-	-	TRBJ2-1	TGTGCCAGCAGTGGAACAGTTTGGGCCTACAATGAGCAGTTCTTC	CASSGTVWAYNEQFF
TRBV7-9	15	-	TRBD2	TRBJ2-7	TGTGCCAGCAGCTTAGACCTAGCGGGACGGTACGAGCAGTACTTC	CASSLDLAGRYEQYF
TRBV10-3	11	-	-	TRBJ1-1	TGTGCCATCAGCGGGGAATTTGAAGCTTTCTTT	CAISGEFEAFF
TRBV11-1	14	once	-	TRBJ1-4	TGTGCCAGCACCGCGACAGACAGTAATGAAAAGCTGTTTTTT	CASTATDSNEKLFF
TRBV9	14	-	-	TRBJ1-1	TGTGCCAGCGGGCGAGAGCCGATGAACACTGAAGCTTTCTTT	CASGREPMNTEAFF
TRBV19	14	-	-	TRBJ1-2	TGTGCCAGCAGTAGGGGAGGAACAAACTATGGCTACACCTTC	CASSRGGTNYGYTF
TRBV27	13	-	-	TRBJ1-2	TGTGCCAGCTCAACAGTTCCGCTTGATGGCTACACCTTC	CASSTVPLDGYTF
TRBV5-1	16	-	-	TRBJ1-2	TGCGCCAGCAGCTTGTCTCCCCCGCCAGGGTATTACGGCTACACCTTC	CASSLSPPPGYYGYTF
TRBV9	16	-	-	TRBJ2-1	TGTGCCAGCAGCGTAGAGGGGCAATGGGGCTCCGATGAGCAGTTCTTC	CASSVEGQWGSDEQFF
TRBV5-1	19	-	TRBD2	TRBJ2-1	TGCGCCAGCAGCTTGGCCGGGACTAGCGGGGGGGCCCGCGGGGAGGAGCAGTTCTTC	CASSLAGTSGGARGEEQFF
TRBV19	14	-	TRBD1	TRBJ1-1	TGTGCCAGTAGCCGGACAGGGATGGGCACTGAAGCTTTCTTT	CASSRTGMGTEAFF
TRBV7-6	19	few	TRBD1	TRBJ2-7	TGTGCCAGCAGCTTAAGTTTGGGGACAGGGCCTTTTGGGTCCTACGAGCAGTACTTC	CASSLSLGTGPFGSYEQYF
TRBV5-5	15	few	TRBD1	TRBJ1-6	TGTGCCAGCAGCTTCAACCGGGACAGGGGTTCACCCCTCCACTTT	CASSFNRDRGSPLHF
TRBV28	14	once	-	TRBJ2-5	TGTGCCAGCAGTCTAGGGGCTTCCCAAGAGACCCAGTACTTC	CASSLGASQETQYF
TRBV6-4	14	-	-	TRBJ1-4	TGTGCCAGCAACTTCGGTGCAACTAATGAAAAACTGTTTTTT	CASNFGATNEKLFF
TRBV10-3	13	-	-	TRBJ1-1	TGTGCCATCAGTCCGACAGGAAACACTGAAGCTTTCTTT	CAISPTGNTEAFF
TRBV5-1	13	-	-	TRBJ2-7	TGCGCCAGCAGCACAACGGGAGCCTACGAGCAGTACTTC	CASSTTGAYEQYF
TRBV30	13	-	-	TRBJ1-1	TGTGCCTGGAGTGGACATCTGAACACTGAAGCTTTCTTT	CAWSGHLNTEAFF
TRBV6-5	12	-	-	TRBJ2-2	TGTGCCAGCCGAGCGAACACCGGGGAGCTGTTTTTT	CASRANTGELFF
TRBV9	17	-	TRBD2	TRBJ2-3	TGTGCCAGCAGCGTAGGGGCGGGAGCAGTGAAAGTAGATACGCAGTATTTT	CASSVGAGAVKVDTQYF
TRBV4-1	15	-	TRBD1	TRBJ2-5	TGCGCCAGCAGCCCGGCAGGGGGCTACCAAGAGACCCAGTACTTC	CASSPAGGYQETQYF
TRBV6-5	15	-	-	TRBJ2-4	TGTGCCAGCAGTTACTCGAATGCGGAGTTCGCCATTCAGTACTTC	CASSYSNAEFAIQYF
TRBV6-6	15	-	-	TRBJ1-6	TGTGCCAGCAGCCTTGAGGGCCCCTATAATTCACCCCTCCACTTT	CASSLEGPYNSPLHF
TRBV7-7	14	-	-	TRBJ2-2	TGTGCCAGCAGAAAGCAACTAGAATCCGGGGAGCTGTTTTTT	CASRKQLESGELFF
TRBV20-1	11	few	-	TRBJ1-1	TGCAGTGCGGGTAGGAGCACTGAAGCTTTCTTT	CSAGRSTEAFF
TRBV27	13	-	-	TRBJ1-5	TGTGCCAGCAGTGGAGGATCACAACAGCCCCAGCATTTT	CASSGGSQQPQHF
TRBV7-2	14	few	-	TRBJ2-7	TGTGCCAGCAGCCCTCAGGGGGGAGCCTACGAGCAGTACTTC	CASSPQGGAYEQYF
TRBV25-1	15	-	-	TRBJ2-7	TGTGCCAGCAGTGATCCACGGACTATCTCCTACGAGCAGTACTTC	CASSDPRTISYEQYF
TRBV6-5	12	-	-	TRBJ2-7	TGTGCCAGCATTAGTAGGGGATACGAGCAGTACTTC	CASISRGYEQYF
TRBV9	18	once	TRBD2	TRBJ2-2	TGTGCCAGCAGCTCCGGGGGGGCGGGGGGATTTCACACCGGGGAGCTGTTTTTT	CASSSGGAGGFHTGELFF
TRBV5-1	17	medium-sized	TRBD2	TRBJ2-1	TGCGCCAGCAGCTTTATGGGACTAGCGGGGGCCTACAATGAGCAGTTCTTC	CASSFMGLAGAYNEQFF
TRBV29-1	15	-	-	TRBJ2-1	TGCAGCGTTGAGTTATTTGATAGCTCCTACAATGAGCAGTTCTTC	CSVELFDSSYNEQFF
TRBV6-7	18	-	-	TRBJ2-7	TGTGCCAGCAGTTACTCCGTACCCCGAAGGGGAAAGATCCACGAGCAGTACTTC	CASSYSVPRRGKIHEQYF